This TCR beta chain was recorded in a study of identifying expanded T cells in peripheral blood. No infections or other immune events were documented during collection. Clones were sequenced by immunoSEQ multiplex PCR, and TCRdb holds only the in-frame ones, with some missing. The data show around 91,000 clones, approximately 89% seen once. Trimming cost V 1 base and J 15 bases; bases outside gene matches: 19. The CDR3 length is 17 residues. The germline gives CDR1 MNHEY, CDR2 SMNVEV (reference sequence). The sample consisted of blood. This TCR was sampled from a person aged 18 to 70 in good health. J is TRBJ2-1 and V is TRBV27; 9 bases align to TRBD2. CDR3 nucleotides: TGTGCCAGCAGTTTATTAGGGCGGGAGGGCTTCTGGGATCATATGTTCTTC. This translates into CASSLLGREGFWDHMFF.